Shown below are 26 T cell receptor beta chains from a single sample sequenced in a study of T cell repertoires in cytomegalovirus infection. TCRdb re-called the reads with MiXCR, one entry per CDR3 protein. The sample yields more than 200,000 distinct CDR3 sequences, roughly 10% seen once. Material for sequencing was PBMCs. These receptors came from a human donor in good health (CMV status not recorded). Some clones in this sample may be carry-over from other donors' samples.

This clonotype has a handful of counts. V is TRBV6-6 and J is TRBJ1-2; D might be TRBD1 (6 bases). The germline V gene has CDR1 MNHNY and CDR2 SVGAGI (reference sequence). Between the trimmed V and J ends, which lost 6 bases and 2 bases, there was a span of 16 bases. The CDR3 is 15 amino acids. For the CDR3, the DNA is TGTGCCAGCAGAAGCCCCGGGGGCGCAAACTATGGCTACACCTTC. Translated, it gives CASRSPGGANYGYTF.

The chain links TRBV5-1 to TRBJ2-7, with 8 nucleotides matching TRBD1. The germline V gene encodes CDR1 SGHRS and CDR2 YFSETQ. The CDR3 loop spans 16 amino acids. V lost 0 bases and J lost 2; bases outside the gene matches: 7. The chain's CDR3 is CASSLGGQALTYEQYF. The CDR3 DNA reads as TGCGCCAGCAGCTTGGGGGGACAGGCCCTAACCTACGAGCAGTACTTC.

The chain links TRBV7-3 to TRBJ2-5; TRBD1 aligns across 8 bases. Germline-derived CDR1 and CDR2 are SGHTA and FQGTGA. The V gene end was trimmed by 2 bases and the J gene end by 4 bases; junction bases not matched to a gene: 9. CDR3 length: 16 amino acids. CDR3 region: CASSLGDRGTGETQYF. For the CDR3, the DNA is TGTGCCAGCAGCTTAGGTGACAGGGGCACGGGAGAGACCCAGTACTTC.

This chain joins TRBV12-3 or TRBV12-4 and TRBJ2-1; the D is unclear. The length of the CDR3 is 15 residues. Trimming pared 4 bases from V and 5 bases from J, leaving 15 bases between. In DNA, the CDR3 is TGTGCCAGCAGTTGGACCGGGCCTCGGGACAATGAGCAGTTCTTC. Amino acids: CASSWTGPRDNEQFF.

This clonotype appeared many times. The chain has TRBV7-2 and TRBJ2-1; TRBD2 matches 11 bases. In germline, CDR1 is SGHTA, CDR2 FQGNSA. Germline trimming cut 2 bases from V and 3 bases from J; bases unmatched to any gene: 6. CDR3 length: 17 residues. CDR3 bases: TGTGCCAGCAGCTTACGGACTAGCGGGCCCCTCTACAATGAGCAGTTCTTC. Translation: CASSLRTSGPLYNEQFF.

The J gene is TRBJ2-1, the V gene TRBV7-4; no clear D gene. The CDR3 has 17 residues. Trimming left V 1 base short and J 0 bases short, with 13 bases between. From germline, CDR1 is SGHVT and CDR2 SQSDAQ. CDR3 sequence (DNA): TGTGCCAGCAGCTTAGGAGAAGGCGTTGGCTCCTACAATGAGCAGTTCTTC. Encoded protein: CASSLGEGVGSYNEQFF.

Many counts were recorded for this clonotype. The J gene is TRBJ2-6, the V gene TRBV7-8; the D is unclear. Germline V gene lookup returns CDR1 SGHVS and CDR2 FQNEAQ. The V gene lost 5 bases and the J gene lost 5 bases, with 10 bases spanning the gap. The CDR3 is 14 amino acids. The CDR3 is CASSPPLRANVLTF. CDR3 nucleotide sequence: TGTGCCAGCAGCCCTCCACTCAGGGCCAACGTCCTGACTTTC.

This clonotype was recorded at least ten times. The chain uses TRBV7-8 and TRBJ1-5, with TRBD1 matching over 7 bases. This CDR3 spans 15 amino acids. Germline-derived CDR1 and CDR2 are SGHVS and FQNEAQ. V shed 2 bases, J shed 3 bases, and the junction held 4 bases outside the gene matches. The CDR3 loop is CASSLTGVANQPQHF. DNA for the CDR3: TGTGCCAGCAGCTTAACAGGGGTGGCCAATCAGCCCCAGCATTTT.

CDR3 DNA: TGCAGCGTACGACAGAAGTACCAAGAGACCCAGTACTTC. The encoded protein is CSVRQKYQETQYF. The chain has TRBV29-1 and TRBJ2-5, with D maybe TRBD1 (5 bases). V dropped 6 bases and J dropped 0 bases, with 11 bases sitting between them. Germline V gives CDR1 SQVTM, CDR2 ANQGSEA. The CDR3 totals 13 residues.

A few counts support this clonotype. CDR3 DNA sequence: TGTGCCAGCAGTTACCTAACTAGCGGGATAACGGAAGATACGCAGTATTTT. This gives the protein CASSYLTSGITEDTQYF. The chain combines TRBV6-5 with TRBJ2-3, with 10 positions matching TRBD2. The ends lost 2 bases at V and 5 bases at J; junction bases unmatched: 10. CDR1 is MNHEY, CDR2 SVGAGI, per germline. The CDR3 is 17 residues long.

In its sample, this clonotype was seen a few times. The junction differs from germline at one of its ends, possibly a read error. CDR3 sequence: CASSEGRGQGYEQYF. The CDR3 DNA is TGTGCCAGCAGCGAAGGGAGGGGACAGGGGTACGAGCAGTACTTC. The chain has TRBV2 and TRBJ2-7; 10 nucleotides agree with TRBD1. This CDR3 contains 15 residues. Germline V gives CDR1 SNHLY, CDR2 FYNNEI.

This clonotype was found many times. The J gene is TRBJ1-1, the V gene TRBV6-2 or TRBV6-3, with D hard to call. The V gene lost 3 bases and the J gene lost 0 bases, with 14 bases spanning the gap. The CDR3 is 16 amino acids. Germline V lookup: CDR1 MNHEY, CDR2 SVGEGT. CDR3 amino acids: CASSYGGVGMNTEAFF. In DNA, the CDR3 is TGTGCCAGCAGTTATGGAGGTGTGGGGATGAACACTGAAGCTTTCTTT.

This clonotype was counted at least ten times. The chain recombines TRBV7-8 with TRBJ2-1, with 9 positions matching TRBD2. The germline V gene encodes CDR1 SGHVS and CDR2 FQNEAQ. The CDR3 runs 18 residues. V dropped 5 bases and J dropped 8; count of bases not matched to a gene: 19. CDR3 sequence: CASSAGLTPGLAFDEQFF. The CDR3 DNA is TGTGCCAGCAGCGCGGGACTAACCCCAGGACTAGCGTTCGATGAGCAGTTCTTC. The full variable domain, completed using reference TRBV7-8 and TRBJ2-1, is GAGVSQSPRYKVAKRGQDVALRCDPISGHVSLFWYQQALGQGPEFLTYFQNEAQLDKSGLPSDRFFAERPEGSVSTLKIQRTQQEDSAVYLCASSAGLTPGLAFDEQFFGPGTRLTVL.

This clonotype was observed many times. V usage is TRBV7-6 and J usage is TRBJ2-1; TRBD2 matches at 7 bases. The CDR3 is 13 residues long. V was pared by 2 bases and J by 10 bases, with 5 bases of the junction left unmatched. Per the germline V gene, CDR1 is SGHVS and CDR2 is FNYEAQ. Here the CDR3 DNA reads TGTGCCAGCAGCTTATTGAGCGGGATCGAGCAGTTCTTC. Amino acid sequence: CASSLLSGIEQFF.

This clonotype was detected ten times or more. This chain connects TRBV28 to TRBJ1-5; D is possibly TRBD1 (5 bases). The V gene lost 3 bases and the J gene lost 7 bases, with 16 bases spanning the gap. The CDR3 runs 15 residues. From germline, CDR1 is MDHEN and CDR2 SYDVKM. Here the CDR3 reads CASSLPGRVGQPQHF. The CDR3 DNA sequence: TGTGCCAGCAGTTTGCCAGGGAGGGTAGGACAGCCCCAGCATTTT.

This clonotype has a count of ten or more. The V and J genes are TRBV7-8 and TRBJ2-7, with a possible D match to TRBD1 (5 bases). The V end lost 5 bases, the J end lost 7 bases, and 12 bases lay between the germline ends. CDR3 length: 12 residues. Per germline, CDR1 SGHVS and CDR2 FQNEAQ. CDR3 sequence: CASSLGPREQYF. The CDR3 nucleotides read TGTGCCAGCAGCCTGGGGCCGCGAGAGCAGTACTTC.

This clonotype was observed at least ten times. The V gene is TRBV7-2, the J gene TRBJ2-2; no clear D. The ends were cut back, 5 bases at V and 4 bases at J, with 11 bases in the middle. The CDR3 extends over 14 amino acids. Germline-derived CDR1 and CDR2 are SGHTA and FQGNSA. CDR3 sequence: CASSLPAPTGELFF. The CDR3 DNA reads TGTGCCAGCAGCCTCCCCGCCCCCACCGGGGAGCTGTTTTTT.

This clonotype was observed many times. The rearrangement uses TRBV28 and TRBJ1-1; TRBD1 matches at 9 bases. CDR3 length equals 13 residues. With V trimmed by 9 bases and J by 1 base, 3 bases remained unmatched. Germline CDR1 is MDHEN and CDR2 is SYDVKM. CDR3 sequence: CASRGQGNTEAFF. DNA of the CDR3: TGTGCCAGTCGGGGACAGGGGAACACTGAAGCTTTCTTT.

The CDR3 loop is CASSFAPGTSLSSVSYNEQFF. For the CDR3, the DNA is TGTGCCAGCAGCTTCGCGCCCGGGACTAGTTTATCTTCCGTCTCCTACAATGAGCAGTTCTTC. The V and J genes are TRBV7-6 and TRBJ2-1, with 8 nucleotides matching TRBD2. V shed 3 bases, J shed 0 bases, and the junction held 19 bases outside the gene matches. Per germline, CDR1 SGHVS and CDR2 FNYEAQ. This CDR3 is 21 amino acids long.

The table lists this clonotype with many counts. This chain uses TRBV7-8 with TRBJ1-2, with a tentative D call TRBD1 (5 bases). Per the germline V gene, CDR1 is SGHVS and CDR2 is FQNEAQ. This CDR3 is built from 14 residues. V lost 1 base to trimming and J lost 5 bases, with 11 bases between them. This CDR3 reads CASSLGNSGYGYTF. The CDR3 DNA follows: TGTGCCAGCAGCTTAGGGAACTCAGGGTATGGCTACACCTTC.

For the CDR3, the DNA is TGCGCCAGCAGCTGGAGGACATTCCCAGCCGACGAGCAGTACTTC. Protein sequence: CASSWRTFPADEQYF. This chain links TRBV5-1 with TRBJ2-7; D may match TRBD1 or TRBD2 (5 bases each). This CDR3 has 15 residues. Between the trimmed V and J ends, which lost 3 bases and 5 bases, there was a span of 18 bases. Looked up from germline, CDR1 is SGHRS and CDR2 is YFSETQ.

The rearrangement links TRBV20-1 to TRBJ2-5; 7 positions match TRBD2. Germline V gene lookup returns CDR1 DFQATT and CDR2 SNEGSKA (reference sequence). The CDR3 sequence is 14 residues long. V trimming: 3 bases; J trimming: 1 base; junction bases outside the gene matches: 5. This chain's CDR3 is CSASPQRGQETQYF. The CDR3 bases are TGCAGTGCTAGTCCTCAGCGGGGCCAAGAGACCCAGTACTTC.

This clonotype was counted ten times or more. CDR3 DNA: TGTGCCAGCAGCTTGGGAGCGGCCCTTTTCTTC. It yields the protein CASSLGAALFF. The chain couples TRBV7-2 to TRBJ2-1; a weak D match, TRBD2 (5 bases). CDR3 length: 11 residues. The V gene lost 3 bases and the J gene lost 16 bases, with 13 bases spanning the gap. Germline CDR1 and CDR2: SGHTA and FQGNSA.

This clonotype appeared a single time. The chain combines TRBV11-2 with TRBJ1-1; possible D gene TRBD1, 5 bases. Trimming left V 7 bases short and J 5 bases short, with 14 bases between. CDR1 is SGHAT, CDR2 FQNNGV, per germline. The CDR3 spans 13 residues. CDR3 DNA: TGTGCCAGCATTTCAGGGAAGGGGACTGAAGCTTTCTTT. It codes for CASISGKGTEAFF. Full variable domain (rest looked up from reference TRBV11-2 and TRBJ1-1): EAGVAQSPRYKIIEKRQSVAFWCNPISGHATLYWYQQILGQGPKLLIQFQNNGVVDDSQLPKDRFSAERLKGVDSTLKIQPAKLEDSAVYLCASISGKGTEAFFGQGTRLTVV.

This clonotype was found many times. This chain links TRBV4-2 with TRBJ2-7; D may be TRBD2 (6 bases). CDR3 length: 15 amino acids. Per the germline V gene, CDR1 is LGHNA and CDR2 is YNFKEQ. V was trimmed by 1 base and J by 5 bases, leaving 15 bases between them. The CDR3 coding sequence is TGTGCCAGCAGCCAAGTTGGAGGGGCCGGAAACGAGCAGTACTTC. Translation: CASSQVGGAGNEQYF.

This clonotype was recorded at least ten times. The chain has TRBV7-2 and TRBJ1-3, with D possibly matching TRBD1 (6 bases). Per germline, CDR1 SGHTA and CDR2 FQGNSA. The CDR3 spans 17 residues. Between the trimmed V and J ends, which lost 4 bases and 4 bases, there was a span of 20 bases. As DNA, the CDR3 is TGTGCCAGCAGCTGGGGGGGGACAATCTCTTCAGGAAACACCATATATTTT. As protein: CASSWGGTISSGNTIYF.